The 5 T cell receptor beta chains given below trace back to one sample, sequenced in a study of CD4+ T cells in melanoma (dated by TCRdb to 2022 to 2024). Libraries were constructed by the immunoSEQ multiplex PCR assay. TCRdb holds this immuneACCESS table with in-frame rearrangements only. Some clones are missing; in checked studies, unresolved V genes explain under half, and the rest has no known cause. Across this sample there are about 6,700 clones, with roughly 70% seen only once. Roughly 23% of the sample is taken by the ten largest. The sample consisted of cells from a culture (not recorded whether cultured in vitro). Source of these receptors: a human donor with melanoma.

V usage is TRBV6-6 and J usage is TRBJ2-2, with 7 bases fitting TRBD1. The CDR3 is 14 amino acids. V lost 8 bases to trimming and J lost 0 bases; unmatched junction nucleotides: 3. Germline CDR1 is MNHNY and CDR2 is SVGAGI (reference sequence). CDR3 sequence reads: CASEGAPNTGELFF. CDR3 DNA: TGTGCCAGCGAGGGGGCTCCGAACACCGGGGAGCTGTTTTTT.

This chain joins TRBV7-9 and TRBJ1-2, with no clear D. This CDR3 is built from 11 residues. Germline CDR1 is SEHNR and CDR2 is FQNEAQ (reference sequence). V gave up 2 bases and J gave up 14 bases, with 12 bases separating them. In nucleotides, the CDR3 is TGTGCCAGCAGCTTAACGGCCGGCGGGACCTTC. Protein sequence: CASSLTAGGTF. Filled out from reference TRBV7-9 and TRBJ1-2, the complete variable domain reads DTGVSQNPRHKITKRGQNVTFRCDPISEHNRLYWYRQTLGQGPEFLTYFQNEAQLEKSRLLSDRFSAERPKGSFSTLEIQRTEQGDSAMYLCASSLTAGGTFGSGTRLTVV.

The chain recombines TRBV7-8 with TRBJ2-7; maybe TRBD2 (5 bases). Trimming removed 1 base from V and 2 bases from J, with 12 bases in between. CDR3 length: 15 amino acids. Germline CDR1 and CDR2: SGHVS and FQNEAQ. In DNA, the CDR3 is TGTGCCAGCAGCTTAGAGGGTTCCGGGACCTACGAGCAGTACTTC. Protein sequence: CASSLEGSGTYEQYF.

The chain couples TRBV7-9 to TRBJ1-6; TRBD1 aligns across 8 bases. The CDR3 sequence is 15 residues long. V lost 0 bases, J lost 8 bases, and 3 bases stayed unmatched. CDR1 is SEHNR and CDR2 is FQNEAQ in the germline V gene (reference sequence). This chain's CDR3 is CASSLADRGYSPLHF. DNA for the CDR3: TGTGCCAGCAGCTTAGCCGACAGGGGTTATTCACCCCTCCACTTT.

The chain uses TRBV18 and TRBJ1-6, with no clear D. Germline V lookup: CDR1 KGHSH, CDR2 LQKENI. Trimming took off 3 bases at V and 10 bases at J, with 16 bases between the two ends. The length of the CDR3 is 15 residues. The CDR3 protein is CASSPADLALSPLHF. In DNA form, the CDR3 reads TGTGCCAGCTCACCGGCGGACTTAGCCCTATCACCCCTCCACTTT.